This T cell receptor beta chain appears in the sequencing data of a study of blood T cell repertoires in COVID-19. This clone occurred once. Other DNA sequences in the sample encode the same CDR3. From germline, CDR1 is SNHLY and CDR2 FYNNEI. J gave up 0 bases and V 6 bases, and 5 bases lay outside the gene matches. This CDR3 is built from 14 residues. Sequenced by immunoSEQ multiplex PCR; TCRdb stores in-frame clones only, minus some. The data contain more than 250,000 clones, 80% to 90% of them singletons. The chain links TRBV2 to TRBJ2-7; 7 bases match TRBD2. The TCR originated in a man aged 50 or older with active or convalescent COVID-19. Sample: peripheral blood. The CDR3, as DNA: TGTGCCAGCAGATTCCGCGGGAGCTCCTACGAGCAGTACTTC. It codes for CASRFRGSSYEQYF.